Here is one T cell receptor beta chain with its context. The source of the sample is a study of blood T cell repertoires in COVID-19. Sequencing used immunoSEQ multiplex PCR; TCRdb keeps in-frame clones, though not all of them. Of about 250,000 clones listed, under 90% are singletons. There are 12 residues in the CDR3. Trimming removed 11 bases from V and 3 bases from J, with 14 bases in between. Germline V gives CDR1 ENHRY, CDR2 SYGVKD. The rearrangement links TRBV10-3 to TRBJ2-7, with D possibly matching TRBD1 (5 bases). This TCR was sampled from a man between 18 and 35 years old who had recovered from COVID-19. The sequencing input was PBMCs or T cells enriched from blood (not recorded which). This CDR3 is CAASDTIYEQYF. CDR3 in DNA: TGTGCCGCCTCGGACACCATCTACGAGCAGTACTTC.